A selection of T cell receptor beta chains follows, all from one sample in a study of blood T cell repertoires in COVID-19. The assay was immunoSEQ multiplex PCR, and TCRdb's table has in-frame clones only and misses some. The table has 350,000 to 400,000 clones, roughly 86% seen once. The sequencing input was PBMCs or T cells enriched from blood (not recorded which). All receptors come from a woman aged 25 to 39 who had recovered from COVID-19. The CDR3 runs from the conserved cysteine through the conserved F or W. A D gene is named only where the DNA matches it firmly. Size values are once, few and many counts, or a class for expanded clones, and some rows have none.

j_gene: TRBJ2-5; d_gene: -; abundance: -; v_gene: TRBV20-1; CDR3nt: TGCAGTGCCAGAACACAAGAGACCCAGTACTTC; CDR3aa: CSARTQETQYF
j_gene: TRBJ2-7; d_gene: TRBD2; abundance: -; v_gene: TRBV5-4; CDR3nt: TGTGCCAGCAGCATTCCGGGACTACCTTTTTTCTTC; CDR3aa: CASSIPGLPFFF
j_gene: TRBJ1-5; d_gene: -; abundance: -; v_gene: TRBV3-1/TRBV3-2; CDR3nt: TGTGCCAGCAGCCAAGCCCAGGGGAACAATCAGCCCCAGCATTTT; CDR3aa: CASSQAQGNNQPQHF
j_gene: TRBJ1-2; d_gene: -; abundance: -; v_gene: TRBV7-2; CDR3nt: TGTGCCAGCAGCTTAAACCTCGGCTATGGCTACACCTTC; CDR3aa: CASSLNLGYGYTF
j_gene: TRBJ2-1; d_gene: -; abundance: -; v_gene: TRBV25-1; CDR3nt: TGTGCCAGGAAAACACAAAATGGCAATGAGCAGTTCTTC; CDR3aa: CARKTQNGNEQFF
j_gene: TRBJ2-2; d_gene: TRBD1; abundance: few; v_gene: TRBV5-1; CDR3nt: TGCGCCAGCAGCTTGACAGGGGCGAACACCGGGGAGCTGTTTTTT; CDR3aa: CASSLTGANTGELFF
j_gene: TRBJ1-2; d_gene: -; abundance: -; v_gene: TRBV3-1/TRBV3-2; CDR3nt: TGTGCCAGCAGCCAAGATCCGGGTGGCAACTATGGCTACACCTTC; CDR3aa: CASSQDPGGNYGYTF
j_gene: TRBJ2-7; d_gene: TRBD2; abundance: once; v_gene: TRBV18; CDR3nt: TGTGCCAGCTCACCCCGGGGGGGCGAGCAGTACTTC; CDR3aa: CASSPRGGEQYF
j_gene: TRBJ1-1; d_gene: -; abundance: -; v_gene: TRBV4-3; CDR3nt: TGCGCCAGCAGCCAAGACGCTCGGTTAACCTCCGAAGCTTTCTTT; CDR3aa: CASSQDARLTSEAFF
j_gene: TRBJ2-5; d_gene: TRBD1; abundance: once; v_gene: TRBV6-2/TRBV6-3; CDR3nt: TGTGCCAGCAGCCGACAGGGTCAAGAGACCCAGTACTTC; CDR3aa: CASSRQGQETQYF
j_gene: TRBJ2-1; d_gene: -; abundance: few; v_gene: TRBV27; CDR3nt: TGTGCCAGCAGTTTAGCTCCGATCCAGCGTTACAATGAGCAGTTCTTC; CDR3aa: CASSLAPIQRYNEQFF
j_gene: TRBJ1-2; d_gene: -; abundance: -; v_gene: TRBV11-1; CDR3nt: TGTGCCAGCAGCGGTAAATACGGGTCCTTCAACACCTTC; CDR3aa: CASSGKYGSFNTF
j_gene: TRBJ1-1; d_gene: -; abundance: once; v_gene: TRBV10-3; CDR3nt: TGTGCCACCCAATTGCTCCGGGGACACCTGAACACTGAAGCTTTCTTT; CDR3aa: CATQLLRGHLNTEAFF
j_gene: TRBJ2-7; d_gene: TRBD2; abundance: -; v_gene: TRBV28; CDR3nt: TGTGCCAGCAGTACGGGACTAGCGGGTGCCTACGAGCAGTACTTC; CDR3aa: CASSTGLAGAYEQYF
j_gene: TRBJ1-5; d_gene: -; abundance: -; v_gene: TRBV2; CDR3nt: TGTGCCAGCAGGCTGGAGGTGGATCAGCCCCAGCATTTT; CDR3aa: CASRLEVDQPQHF
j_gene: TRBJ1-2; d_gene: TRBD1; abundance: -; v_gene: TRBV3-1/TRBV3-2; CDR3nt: TGTGCCAGCAGCCCCCGGACAGGGGGTAACTATGGCTACACCTTC; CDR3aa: CASSPRTGGNYGYTF
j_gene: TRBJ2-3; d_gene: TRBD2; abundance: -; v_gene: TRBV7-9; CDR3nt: TGTGCCAGCAGCCGGCGGACTAGTCCGACAGATACGCAGTATTTT; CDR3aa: CASSRRTSPTDTQYF
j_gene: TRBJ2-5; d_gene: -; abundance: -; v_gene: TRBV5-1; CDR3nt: TGCGCCAGCAGCTTGGAGCCAGGGTTAATGGAGACCCAGTACTTC; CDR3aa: CASSLEPGLMETQYF
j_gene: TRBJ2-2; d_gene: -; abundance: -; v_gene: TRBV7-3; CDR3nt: TGTGCCAGCAGCTTAACGCGGCCCGCGAACACCGGGGAGCTGTTTTTT; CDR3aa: CASSLTRPANTGELFF
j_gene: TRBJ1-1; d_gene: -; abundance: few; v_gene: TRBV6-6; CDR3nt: TGTGCCAGCAGTCCGATGATCAGGATCATGAACACTGAAGCTTTCTTT; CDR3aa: CASSPMIRIMNTEAFF